Listed below are T cell receptor beta chains from one sample, sequenced in a study of breast tumors, draining lymph nodes, adjacent tissues. TCRdb ran MiXCR on the multiplex PCR reads and lists one entry per CDR3 protein. Altogether about 89,000 distinct CDR3 sequences are present, approximately 28% being singletons, with the ten largest covering more than 7%. Material: axillary lymph node tissue. These receptors all come from a female donor with breast cancer. Some clones in this sample may be carry-over from other donors' samples. Each CDR3 is given with its conserved first and last residue. D genes are given only for firm matches. Size is stated for part of the rows, as once, few or many counts, or as a class when the clone is expanded.

v_call: TRBV29-1; clone_size: many; j_call: TRBJ1-2; d_call: .; cdr3_aa: CSVLFNYGYTF; cdr3_nt: TGCAGCGTCCTATTTAACTATGGCTACACCTTC
v_call: TRBV11-3; clone_size: .; j_call: TRBJ2-5; d_call: TRBD1; cdr3_aa: CASSENRGSAKETQYF; cdr3_nt: TGTGCCAGCAGTGAAAACAGGGGGTCTGCCAAAGAGACCCAGTACTTC
v_call: TRBV7-2; clone_size: many; j_call: TRBJ2-3; d_call: .; cdr3_aa: CASSTGPVQDTQYF; cdr3_nt: TGTGCCAGCAGCACGGGGCCCGTTCAAGATACGCAGTATTTT
v_call: TRBV4-1; clone_size: many; j_call: TRBJ2-3; d_call: .; cdr3_aa: CASSQVSESGAQYF; cdr3_nt: TGCGCCAGCAGCCAAGTTTCGGAATCCGGGGCGCAGTATTTT
v_call: TRBV15; clone_size: .; j_call: TRBJ2-7; d_call: .; cdr3_aa: CATEVKGAGYEQYF; cdr3_nt: TGTGCCACCGAGGTGAAGGGAGCCGGATACGAGCAGTACTTC
v_call: TRBV6-2/TRBV6-3; clone_size: .; j_call: TRBJ1-5; d_call: .; cdr3_aa: CASSHGISDQPQHF; cdr3_nt: TGTGCCAGCAGTCACGGCATCAGCGATCAGCCCCAGCATTTT
v_call: TRBV10-3; clone_size: once; j_call: TRBJ1-6; d_call: TRBD1; cdr3_aa: CAARPGTGEPPLHF; cdr3_nt: TGTGCCGCCCGACCCGGGACAGGGGAGCCACCCCTCCACTTT
v_call: TRBV6-5; clone_size: many; j_call: TRBJ1-6; d_call: .; cdr3_aa: CASSNHGPGSPLHF; cdr3_nt: TGTGCCAGCAGTAACCACGGCCCGGGATCACCCCTCCACTTT
v_call: TRBV5-6; clone_size: many; j_call: TRBJ2-1; d_call: .; cdr3_aa: CASSLRLLVGVEQFF; cdr3_nt: TGTGCCAGCAGCTTGAGGTTACTCGTGGGCGTTGAGCAGTTCTTC
v_call: TRBV11-2; clone_size: .; j_call: TRBJ1-6; d_call: TRBD1; cdr3_aa: CASSAREGGGNSPLHF; cdr3_nt: TGTGCCAGCAGTGCTAGAGAGGGAGGGGGCAATTCACCCCTCCACTTT
v_call: TRBV6-2/TRBV6-3; clone_size: few; j_call: TRBJ2-7; d_call: .; cdr3_aa: CASSHSIVNEQYF; cdr3_nt: TGTGCCAGCAGTCACTCGATTGTAAACGAGCAGTACTTC
v_call: TRBV5-6; clone_size: many; j_call: TRBJ2-1; d_call: .; cdr3_aa: CASSLRRKNYNEQFF; cdr3_nt: TGTGCCAGCAGCTTAAGACGGAAAAACTACAATGAGCAGTTCTTC
v_call: TRBV19; clone_size: many; j_call: TRBJ2-1; d_call: .; cdr3_aa: CASRDQAVYNEQFF; cdr3_nt: TGTGCCAGTAGGGACCAAGCGGTCTACAATGAGCAGTTCTTC
v_call: TRBV11-2; clone_size: .; j_call: TRBJ2-6; d_call: .; cdr3_aa: CASSLAGGTGANVLTF; cdr3_nt: TGTGCCAGCAGCTTAGCGGGGGGCACCGGGGCCAACGTCCTGACTTTC
v_call: TRBV20-1; clone_size: many; j_call: TRBJ1-2; d_call: TRBD1; cdr3_aa: CSAQGQARGYTF; cdr3_nt: TGCAGTGCGCAGGGACAGGCTCGTGGCTACACCTTC
v_call: TRBV27; clone_size: many; j_call: TRBJ1-2; d_call: .; cdr3_aa: CASSLFGASNYGYTF; cdr3_nt: TGTGCCAGCAGTTTATTTGGCGCCTCTAACTATGGCTACACCTTC
v_call: TRBV7-3; clone_size: many; j_call: TRBJ2-6; d_call: .; cdr3_aa: CASSPSPGANVLTF; cdr3_nt: TGTGCCAGCAGTCCCTCCCCTGGGGCCAACGTCCTGACTTTC
v_call: TRBV7-2; clone_size: many; j_call: TRBJ2-3; d_call: .; cdr3_aa: CASSLGARRDTQYF; cdr3_nt: TGTGCCAGCAGCTTAGGGGCACGTCGAGATACGCAGTATTTT
v_call: TRBV28; clone_size: many; j_call: TRBJ1-5; d_call: TRBD1; cdr3_aa: CASSFRDRVQPQHF; cdr3_nt: TGTGCCAGCAGTTTCCGGGACAGGGTTCAGCCCCAGCATTTT
v_call: TRBV5-8; clone_size: once; j_call: TRBJ2-3; d_call: TRBD1; cdr3_aa: CASSFLPGTGHTDTQYF; cdr3_nt: TGTGCCAGCAGCTTTTTACCCGGGACAGGACACACAGATACGCAGTATTTT
v_call: TRBV4-1; clone_size: many; j_call: TRBJ1-5; d_call: TRBD1; cdr3_aa: CASSQEWDRGNQPQHF; cdr3_nt: TGCGCCAGCAGCCAAGAATGGGACAGGGGAAATCAGCCCCAGCATTTT
v_call: TRBV29-1; clone_size: many; j_call: TRBJ2-2; d_call: .; cdr3_aa: CSVVTQENTGELFF; cdr3_nt: TGCAGCGTTGTCACACAGGAAAACACCGGGGAGCTGTTTTTT
v_call: TRBV7-2; clone_size: many; j_call: TRBJ2-7; d_call: .; cdr3_aa: CASSIKYEQYF; cdr3_nt: TGTGCCAGCAGCATAAAATACGAGCAGTACTTC
v_call: TRBV6-2/TRBV6-3; clone_size: many; j_call: TRBJ1-2; d_call: TRBD1; cdr3_aa: CASILRIGQGAGYTF; cdr3_nt: TGTGCCAGCATCCTCCGCATTGGACAGGGGGCTGGCTACACCTTC
v_call: TRBV5-6; clone_size: many; j_call: TRBJ2-3; d_call: TRBD2; cdr3_aa: CASSPHPAGGADTQYF; cdr3_nt: TGTGCCAGCAGCCCTCACCCAGCGGGAGGGGCAGATACGCAGTATTTT
v_call: TRBV12-3/TRBV12-4; clone_size: .; j_call: TRBJ2-1; d_call: TRBD2; cdr3_aa: CASSFPTLAGEVNEQFF; cdr3_nt: TGTGCCAGCAGTTTCCCTACACTAGCGGGAGAGGTCAATGAGCAGTTCTTC
v_call: TRBV4-1; clone_size: many; j_call: TRBJ2-2; d_call: TRBD2; cdr3_aa: CASSRRLASGPGELFF; cdr3_nt: TGCGCCAGCAGCCGCCGACTAGCTTCAGGTCCCGGGGAGCTGTTTTTT
v_call: TRBV4-3; clone_size: many; j_call: TRBJ1-5; d_call: .; cdr3_aa: CASSQGGGQPQHF; cdr3_nt: TGCGCCAGCAGCCAAGGCGGGGGTCAGCCCCAGCATTTT
v_call: TRBV12-3/TRBV12-4; clone_size: .; j_call: TRBJ1-3; d_call: TRBD1; cdr3_aa: CAARRQGDSGNTIYF; cdr3_nt: TGTGCCGCCCGCAGACAGGGCGACTCTGGAAACACCATATATTTT
v_call: TRBV6-2/TRBV6-3; clone_size: many; j_call: TRBJ2-7; d_call: .; cdr3_aa: CASSHPPGYEQYF; cdr3_nt: TGTGCCAGCAGTCACCCCCCGGGCTACGAGCAGTACTTC
v_call: TRBV5-1; clone_size: many; j_call: TRBJ2-3; d_call: TRBD1; cdr3_aa: CASSLSRGPSTDTQYF; cdr3_nt: TGCGCCAGCAGCTTGAGCAGGGGGCCATCCACAGATACGCAGTATTTT
v_call: TRBV30; clone_size: many; j_call: TRBJ1-3; d_call: .; cdr3_aa: CAWTRAGNTIYF; cdr3_nt: TGTGCCTGGACGAGGGCTGGAAACACCATATATTTT
v_call: TRBV28; clone_size: .; j_call: TRBJ2-1; d_call: .; cdr3_aa: CASSPGSGGIYNEQFF; cdr3_nt: TGTGCCAGCAGTCCCGGATCAGGGGGGATATACAATGAGCAGTTCTTC
v_call: TRBV18; clone_size: .; j_call: TRBJ1-1; d_call: .; cdr3_aa: CASSLGGPQNTEAFF; cdr3_nt: TGTGCCAGCTCCCTCGGGGGACCGCAAAACACTGAAGCTTTCTTT
v_call: TRBV7-2; clone_size: .; j_call: TRBJ2-5; d_call: .; cdr3_aa: CARSFSGGEAQYF; cdr3_nt: TGTGCCCGCAGCTTTTCAGGGGGGGAGGCCCAGTACTTC
v_call: TRBV6-1; clone_size: many; j_call: TRBJ2-7; d_call: .; cdr3_aa: CASIWDSRREQYF; cdr3_nt: TGTGCCAGCATCTGGGACTCTAGGAGGGAGCAGTACTTC
v_call: TRBV28; clone_size: .; j_call: TRBJ1-1; d_call: .; cdr3_aa: CASSYRQANTEAFF; cdr3_nt: TGTGCCAGCAGTTATCGACAGGCCAACACTGAAGCTTTCTTT
v_call: TRBV20-1; clone_size: .; j_call: TRBJ1-5; d_call: .; cdr3_aa: CSAPGLYGQPQHF; cdr3_nt: TGCAGTGCCCCCGGTCTGTATGGTCAGCCCCAGCATTTT
v_call: TRBV20-1; clone_size: many; j_call: TRBJ2-1; d_call: TRBD2; cdr3_aa: CSARGGTSGRNEQFF; cdr3_nt: TGCAGTGCTAGAGGAGGGACTAGCGGGAGGAATGAGCAGTTCTTC
v_call: TRBV28; clone_size: many; j_call: TRBJ1-2; d_call: .; cdr3_aa: CASIRGRDWGGYGYTF; cdr3_nt: TGTGCCAGCATACGAGGCCGGGATTGGGGTGGCTATGGCTACACCTTC
v_call: TRBV9; clone_size: many; j_call: TRBJ2-5; d_call: TRBD1; cdr3_aa: CASSVQGVQETQYF; cdr3_nt: TGTGCCAGCAGCGTACAGGGGGTCCAAGAGACCCAGTACTTC
v_call: TRBV29-1; clone_size: many; j_call: TRBJ2-4; d_call: .; cdr3_aa: CSVYELSKNIQYF; cdr3_nt: TGCAGCGTTTACGAGCTTTCCAAAAACATTCAGTACTTC
v_call: TRBV24-1; clone_size: .; j_call: TRBJ2-2; d_call: .; cdr3_aa: CATILGAPGELFF; cdr3_nt: TGTGCCACCATTTTGGGGGCCCCCGGGGAGCTGTTTTTT
v_call: TRBV11-3; clone_size: many; j_call: TRBJ2-7; d_call: TRBD2; cdr3_aa: CASSLDRFWTSGTSYEQYF; cdr3_nt: TGTGCCAGCAGCTTAGATCGCTTCTGGACTAGCGGAACCTCCTACGAGCAGTACTTC
v_call: TRBV24-1; clone_size: many; j_call: TRBJ1-3; d_call: .; cdr3_aa: CATRRLEGVKGNTIYF; cdr3_nt: TGTGCCACCAGACGGTTAGAGGGGGTAAAAGGAAACACCATATATTTT
v_call: TRBV18; clone_size: many; j_call: TRBJ2-3; d_call: TRBD2; cdr3_aa: CASSAAGDGTGTQYF; cdr3_nt: TGTGCCAGCTCGGCCGCGGGGGACGGCACAGGTACGCAGTATTTT
v_call: TRBV7-2; clone_size: .; j_call: TRBJ2-7; d_call: TRBD1; cdr3_aa: CARSSTGGSYEQYF; cdr3_nt: TGTGCCCGCAGCTCGACAGGGGGCTCTTACGAGCAGTACTTC
v_call: TRBV19; clone_size: few; j_call: TRBJ1-1; d_call: .; cdr3_aa: CASSKGGSTEAFF; cdr3_nt: TGTGCCAGTAGTAAGGGGGGGAGCACTGAAGCTTTCTTT
v_call: TRBV4-3; clone_size: many; j_call: TRBJ2-1; d_call: TRBD2; cdr3_aa: CASSRQLAGDNEQFF; cdr3_nt: TGCGCCAGCAGCCGGCAGCTAGCGGGAGACAATGAGCAGTTCTTC
v_call: TRBV9; clone_size: many; j_call: TRBJ2-5; d_call: TRBD2; cdr3_aa: CASTNNPTTSLPETQYF; cdr3_nt: TGTGCCAGCACAAACAACCCGACGACTAGCCTTCCGGAGACCCAGTACTTC
v_call: TRBV4-3; clone_size: few; j_call: TRBJ2-2; d_call: .; cdr3_aa: CASSQESHGELFF; cdr3_nt: TGCGCCAGCAGCCAAGAGTCCCACGGGGAGCTGTTTTTT
v_call: TRBV7-2; clone_size: many; j_call: TRBJ2-7; d_call: TRBD2; cdr3_aa: CASSKRGGGRAYEQYF; cdr3_nt: TGTGCCAGCAGCAAAAGAGGTGGCGGGAGGGCCTACGAGCAGTACTTC
v_call: TRBV6-2/TRBV6-3; clone_size: many; j_call: TRBJ2-5; d_call: .; cdr3_aa: CASSYSKQSQETQYF; cdr3_nt: TGTGCCAGCAGTTACTCGAAGCAAAGCCAAGAGACCCAGTACTTC